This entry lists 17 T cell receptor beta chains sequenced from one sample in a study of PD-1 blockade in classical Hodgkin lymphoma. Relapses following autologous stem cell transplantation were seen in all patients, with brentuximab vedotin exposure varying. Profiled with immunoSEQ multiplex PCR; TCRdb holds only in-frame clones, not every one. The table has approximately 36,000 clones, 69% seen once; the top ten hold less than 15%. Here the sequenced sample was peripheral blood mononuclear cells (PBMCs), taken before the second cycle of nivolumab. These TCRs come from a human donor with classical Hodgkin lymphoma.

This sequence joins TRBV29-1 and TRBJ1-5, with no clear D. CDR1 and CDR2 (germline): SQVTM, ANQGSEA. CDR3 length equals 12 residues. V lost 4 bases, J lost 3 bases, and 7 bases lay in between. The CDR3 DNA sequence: TGCAGCGTTGGGGAGAACAATCAGCCCCAGCATTTT. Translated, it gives CSVGENNQPQHF.

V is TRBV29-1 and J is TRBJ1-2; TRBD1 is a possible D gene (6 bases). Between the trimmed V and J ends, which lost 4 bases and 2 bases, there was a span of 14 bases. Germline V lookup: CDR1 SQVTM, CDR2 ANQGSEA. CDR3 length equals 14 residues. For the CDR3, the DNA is TGCAGCGTTGCTCGGCCGGACAGCAACTATGGCTACACCTTC. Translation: CSVARPDSNYGYTF.

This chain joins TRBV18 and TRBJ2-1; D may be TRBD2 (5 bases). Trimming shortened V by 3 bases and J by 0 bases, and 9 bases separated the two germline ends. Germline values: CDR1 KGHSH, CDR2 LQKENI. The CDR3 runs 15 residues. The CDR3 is CASSPVRVSYNEQFF. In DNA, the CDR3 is TGTGCCAGCTCACCTGTGCGGGTCTCCTACAATGAGCAGTTCTTC. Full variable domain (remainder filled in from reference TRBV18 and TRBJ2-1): NAGVMQNPRHLVRRRGQEARLRCSPMKGHSHVYWYRQLPEEGLKFMVYLQKENIIDESGMPKERFSAEFPKEGPSILRIQQVVRGDSAAYFCASSPVRVSYNEQFFGPGTRLTVL.

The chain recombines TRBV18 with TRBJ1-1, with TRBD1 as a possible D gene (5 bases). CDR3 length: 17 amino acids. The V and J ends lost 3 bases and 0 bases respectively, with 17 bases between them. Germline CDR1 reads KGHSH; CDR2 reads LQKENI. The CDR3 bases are TGTGCCAGCTCACCGTTCGAGCAGGGCGGCATGAACACTGAAGCTTTCTTT. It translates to CASSPFEQGGMNTEAFF.

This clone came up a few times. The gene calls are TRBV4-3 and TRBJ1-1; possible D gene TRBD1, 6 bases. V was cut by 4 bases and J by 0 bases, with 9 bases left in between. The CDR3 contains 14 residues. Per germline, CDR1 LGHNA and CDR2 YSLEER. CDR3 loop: CASSRGGLNTEAFF. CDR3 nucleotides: TGCGCCAGCAGCCGAGGGGGTTTGAACACTGAAGCTTTCTTT.

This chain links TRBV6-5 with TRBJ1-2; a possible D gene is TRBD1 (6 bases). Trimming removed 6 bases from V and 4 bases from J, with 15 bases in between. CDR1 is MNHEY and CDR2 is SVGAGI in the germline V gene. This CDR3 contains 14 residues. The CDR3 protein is CASSRYQGSYGYTF. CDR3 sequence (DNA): TGTGCCAGCAGCCGTTATCAGGGGAGCTATGGCTACACCTTC.

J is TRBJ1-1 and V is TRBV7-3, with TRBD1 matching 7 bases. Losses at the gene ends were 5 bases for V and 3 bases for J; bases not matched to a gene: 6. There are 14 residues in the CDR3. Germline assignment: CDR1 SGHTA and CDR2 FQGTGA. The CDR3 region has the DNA TGTGCCAGCAGCCCGCAGGGGGGACACACTGAAGCTTTCTTT. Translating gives CASSPQGGHTEAFF.

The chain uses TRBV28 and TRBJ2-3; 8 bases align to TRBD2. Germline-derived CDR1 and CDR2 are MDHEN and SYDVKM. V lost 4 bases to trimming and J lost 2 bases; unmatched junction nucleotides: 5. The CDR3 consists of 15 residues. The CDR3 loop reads CASSSLAGSTDTQYF. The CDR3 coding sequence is TGTGCCAGCAGTTCCCTAGCGGGCTCCACAGATACGCAGTATTTT.

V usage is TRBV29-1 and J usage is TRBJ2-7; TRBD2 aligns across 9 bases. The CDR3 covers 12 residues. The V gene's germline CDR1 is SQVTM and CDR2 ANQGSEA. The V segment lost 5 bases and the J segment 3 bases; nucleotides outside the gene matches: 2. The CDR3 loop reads CSVWTSVYEQYF. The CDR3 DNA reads TGCAGCGTTTGGACTAGCGTCTACGAGCAGTACTTC.

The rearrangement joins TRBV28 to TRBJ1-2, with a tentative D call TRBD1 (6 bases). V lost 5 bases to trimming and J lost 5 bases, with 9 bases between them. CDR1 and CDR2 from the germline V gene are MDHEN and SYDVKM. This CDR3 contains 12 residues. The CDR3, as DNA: TGTGCCAGCAGTCCAGGACAGTATGGCTACACCTTC. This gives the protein CASSPGQYGYTF.

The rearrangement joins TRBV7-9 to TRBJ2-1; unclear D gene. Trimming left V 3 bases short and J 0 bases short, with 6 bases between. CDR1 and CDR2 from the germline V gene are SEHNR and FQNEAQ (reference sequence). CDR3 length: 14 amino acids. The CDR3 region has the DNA TGTGCCAGCAGCTTTCGGTTCTCCTACAATGAGCAGTTCTTC. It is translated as CASSFRFSYNEQFF. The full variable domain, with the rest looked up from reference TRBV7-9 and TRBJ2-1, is DTGVSQNPRHKITKRGQNVTFRCDPISEHNRLYWYRQTLGQGPEFLTYFQNEAQLEKSRLLSDRFSAERPKGSFSTLEIQRTEQGDSAMYLCASSFRFSYNEQFFGPGTRLTVL.

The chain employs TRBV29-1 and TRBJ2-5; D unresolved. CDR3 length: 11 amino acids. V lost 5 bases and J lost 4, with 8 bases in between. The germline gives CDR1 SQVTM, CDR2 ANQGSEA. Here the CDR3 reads CSVKYGETQYF. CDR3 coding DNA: TGCAGCGTTAAATATGGAGAGACCCAGTACTTC.

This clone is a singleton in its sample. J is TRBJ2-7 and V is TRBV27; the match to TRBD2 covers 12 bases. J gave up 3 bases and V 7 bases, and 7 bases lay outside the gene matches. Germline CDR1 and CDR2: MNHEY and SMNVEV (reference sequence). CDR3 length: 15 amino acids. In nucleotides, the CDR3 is TGTGCCAGCAAAACGACTAGCGGGGGATACTACGAGCAGTACTTC. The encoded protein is CASKTTSGGYYEQYF.

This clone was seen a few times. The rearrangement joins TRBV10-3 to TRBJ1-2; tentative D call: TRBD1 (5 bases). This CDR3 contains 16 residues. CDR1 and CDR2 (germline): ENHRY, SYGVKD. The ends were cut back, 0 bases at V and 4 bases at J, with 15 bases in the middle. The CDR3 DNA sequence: TGTGCCATCAGTGAGTCTTCCCCGGGACGATCCTATGGCTACACCTTC. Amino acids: CAISESSPGRSYGYTF.

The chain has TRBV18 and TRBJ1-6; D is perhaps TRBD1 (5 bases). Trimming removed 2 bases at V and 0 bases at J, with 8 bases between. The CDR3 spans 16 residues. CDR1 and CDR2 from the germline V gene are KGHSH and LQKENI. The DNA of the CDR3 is TGTGCCAGCTCACCAGGGGGGAGCTCCTATAATTCACCCCTCCACTTT. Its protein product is CASSPGGSSYNSPLHF. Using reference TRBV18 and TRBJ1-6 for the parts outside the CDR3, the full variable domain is NAGVMQNPRHLVRRRGQEARLRCSPMKGHSHVYWYRQLPEEGLKFMVYLQKENIIDESGMPKERFSAEFPKEGPSILRIQQVVRGDSAAYFCASSPGGSSYNSPLHFGNGTRLTVT.

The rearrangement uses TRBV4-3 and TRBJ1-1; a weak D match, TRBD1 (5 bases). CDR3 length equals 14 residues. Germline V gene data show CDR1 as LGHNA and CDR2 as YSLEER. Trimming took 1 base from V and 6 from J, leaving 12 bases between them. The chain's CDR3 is CASSQARGRSEAFF. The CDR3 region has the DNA TGCGCCAGCAGCCAAGCGCGGGGGAGGTCTGAAGCTTTCTTT.

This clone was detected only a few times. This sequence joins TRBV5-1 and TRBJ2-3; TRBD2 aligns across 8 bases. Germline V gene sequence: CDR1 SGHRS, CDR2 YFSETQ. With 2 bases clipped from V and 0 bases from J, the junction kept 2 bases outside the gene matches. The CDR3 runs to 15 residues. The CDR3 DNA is TGCGCCAGCAGCTTCGGGGGGGCTAGCACAGATACGCAGTATTTT. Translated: CASSFGGASTDTQYF. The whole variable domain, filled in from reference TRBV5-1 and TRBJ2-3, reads KAGVTQTPRYLIKTRGQQVTLSCSPISGHRSVSWYQQTPGQGLQFLFEYFSETQRNKGNFPGRFSGRQFSNSRSEMNVSTLELGDSALYLCASSFGGASTDTQYFGPGTRLTVL.